Listed here are 9 T cell receptor beta chains from one sample, sequenced in a study of molecular identifiers for immune sequencing clone quantification. TCRdb independently ran MiXCR on the PCR reads; one entry per CDR3 protein. The repertoire holds about 320,000 distinct CDR3 sequences, with around a fifth as singletons. Sample: naive CD8+ T cells from blood, with Jurkat cell RNA spiked in. Subset defined: FACS-sorted CD8+CD4-CCR7+CD45RA+ naive T cells. The receptors were gathered from a human donor in good health. Some libraries in this study had Jurkat cell RNA spiked in.

This clonotype was picked up many times. Written as DNA, the CDR3 is TGCGCCAGCAGACCAGACAGGGGATGGGGCACTGAAGCTTTCTTT. Protein sequence: CASRPDRGWGTEAFF. This sequence joins TRBV4-3 and TRBJ1-1; TRBD1 aligns across 8 bases. Germline V gives CDR1 LGHNA, CDR2 YSLEER. With 6 bases clipped from V and 4 bases from J, the junction kept 10 bases outside the gene matches. There are 15 residues in the CDR3.

In the case of this clonotype: A much larger clone lies one base from this, so it may be a read error. This chain connects TRBV9 to TRBJ1-5, with a tentative D call TRBD1 (5 bases). Per germline, CDR1 SGDLS and CDR2 YYNGEE. CDR3 length: 14 amino acids. Trimming pared 4 bases from V and 7 bases from J, leaving 15 bases between. The DNA of the CDR3 is TGTGCCAGCAGCCCCACCGGGGACTGCCAGCCCCAGCATTTT. It translates to CASSPTGDCQPQHF.

A remark on this clonotype: Since a much larger clone is just one base distant, this may be a read error. The chain joins TRBV30 to TRBJ2-7, with TRBD1 as a possible D gene (6 bases). The CDR3 sequence is 14 residues long. The V gene's germline CDR1 is GTSNPN and CDR2 SVGIG (reference sequence). Here the CDR3 reads CARSVTGTPGEQYF. The CDR3 coding sequence is TGTGCCCGGAGTGTTACAGGGACCCCCGGCGAGCAGTACTTC.

Concerning this clonotype: A much larger clone sits a single nucleotide away, making a read error possible. This chain joins TRBV5-1 and TRBJ2-7; D unclear. The CDR3 spans 14 residues. CDR1 is SGHRS and CDR2 is YFSETQ in the germline V gene. The CDR3 spells CASSLVQESYGQYF. The DNA of the CDR3 is TGCGCCAGCAGCTTGGTGCAGGAATCCTACGGGCAGTACTTC.

The sample holds a few counts of this clonotype. This chain uses TRBV6-2 or TRBV6-3 with TRBJ2-3; TRBD2 agrees at 8 bases. The germline V gene encodes CDR1 MNHEY and CDR2 SVGEGT. With V trimmed by 5 bases and J by 6 bases, 10 bases remained unmatched. CDR3 size: 15 residues. This chain's CDR3 is CASSPSGSKKDTQYF. For the CDR3, the DNA is TGTGCCAGCAGTCCAAGCGGGAGTAAGAAGGATACGCAGTATTTT.

Worth noting for this clonotype: This may be a read error, as it is one base from a much larger clone. The J gene is TRBJ2-1, the V gene TRBV11-2; D call uncertain. V was pared by 7 bases and J by 10 bases, with 23 bases between. In germline, CDR1 is SGHAT, CDR2 FQNNGV. The CDR3 is 15 residues long. The CDR3 protein is CASIPKSPSIGEQFF. The CDR3 DNA reads TGTGCCAGCATTCCAAAATCCCCTTCTATAGGGGAGCAGTTCTTC.

The chain couples TRBV19 to TRBJ2-7; D gene uncertain. CDR1 is LNHDA and CDR2 is SQIVND in the germline V gene (reference sequence). The CDR3 is 12 amino acids. The V gene lost 5 bases and the J gene lost 5 bases, with 10 bases spanning the gap. Written as DNA, the CDR3 is TGTGCCAGTAGTGGCCGGGCGGACGAGCAGTACTTC. This translates into CASSGRADEQYF.

There are many counts of this clonotype. This rearrangement joins TRBV28 to TRBJ2-7; perhaps D is TRBD1 or TRBD2 (5 bases each). The CDR3 is 13 residues long. Per germline, CDR1 MDHEN and CDR2 SYDVKM. V dropped 3 bases and J dropped 5 bases, with 11 bases sitting between them. The CDR3 nucleotides are TGTGCCAGCAGTTTTTTGAGGGGCCACGAGCAGTACTTC. Translating gives CASSFLRGHEQYF.

In its sample, this clonotype was seen many times. V and J are TRBV7-9 and TRBJ2-7; D is ambiguous. Trimming pared 5 bases from V and 9 bases from J, leaving 8 bases between. There are 10 residues in the CDR3. Germline values: CDR1 SEHNR, CDR2 FQNEAQ (reference sequence). The CDR3 spells CASSPLGQYF. The CDR3 nucleotides are TGTGCCAGCAGCCCCCTAGGGCAGTACTTC.